This T cell receptor (beta chain) derives from a study of blood T cells in healthy people across ages. V trimming: 3 bases; J trimming: 0 bases; junction bases outside the gene matches: 7. Germline lookup yields CDR1 SGHKS and CDR2 YYEKEE (reference sequence). This CDR3 is built from 18 residues. Through a sample-barcoded 5' primer and a J-beta primer mix, a second PCR was run for about 6 to 12 cycles. Every sample gave at least 3 million paired-end reads containing CDR3. TCRdb reanalysed the 5' RACE reads using MiXCR and keeps one entry per CDR3 protein. The sample yields about 2 million distinct CDR3 sequences, about 50% seen once.

Sequencing was carried out using blood. The TCR was taken from a woman between 35 and 50 years old in good health. The chain has TRBV5-5 and TRBJ2-6; TRBD1 matches at 9 bases. The CDR3 nucleotides read TGTGCCAGCAGCTCTGGACAGGGGCACGTCTCTGGGGCCAACGTCCTGACTTTC. This translates into CASSSGQGHVSGANVLTF.